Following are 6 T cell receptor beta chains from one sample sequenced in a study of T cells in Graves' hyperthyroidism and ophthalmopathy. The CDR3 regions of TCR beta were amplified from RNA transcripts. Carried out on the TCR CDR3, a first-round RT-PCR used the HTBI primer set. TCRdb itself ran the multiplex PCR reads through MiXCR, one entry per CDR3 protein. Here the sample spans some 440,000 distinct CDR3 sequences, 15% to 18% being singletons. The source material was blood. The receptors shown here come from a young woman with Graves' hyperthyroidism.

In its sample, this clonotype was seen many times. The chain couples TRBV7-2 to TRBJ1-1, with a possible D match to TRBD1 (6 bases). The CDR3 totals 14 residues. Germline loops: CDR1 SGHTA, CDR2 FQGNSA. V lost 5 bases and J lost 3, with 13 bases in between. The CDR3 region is CASSRRGGYTEAFF. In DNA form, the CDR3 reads TGTGCCAGCAGCAGAAGGGGGGGGTACACTGAAGCTTTCTTT.

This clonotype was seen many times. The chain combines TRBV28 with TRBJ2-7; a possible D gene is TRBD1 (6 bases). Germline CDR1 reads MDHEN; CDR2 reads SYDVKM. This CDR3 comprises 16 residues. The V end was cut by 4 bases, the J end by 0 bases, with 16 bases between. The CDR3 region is CASSSHRVISSYEQYF. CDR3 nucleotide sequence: TGTGCCAGCAGTTCCCACAGGGTAATAAGCTCCTACGAGCAGTACTTC.

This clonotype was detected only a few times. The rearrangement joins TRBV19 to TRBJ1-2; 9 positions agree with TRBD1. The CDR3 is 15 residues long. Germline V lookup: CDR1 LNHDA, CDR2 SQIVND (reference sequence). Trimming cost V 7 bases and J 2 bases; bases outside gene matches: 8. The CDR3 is CASNPDRGNNYGYTF. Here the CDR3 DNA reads TGTGCCAGTAATCCCGACAGGGGGAACAACTATGGCTACACCTTC.

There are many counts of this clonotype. CDR3 region: CASSPFGSRGGETQYF. CDR3 sequence (DNA): TGTGCCAGCTCACCATTTGGGAGTAGGGGTGGAGAGACCCAGTACTTC. The rearrangement links TRBV18 to TRBJ2-5; D could derive from TRBD1 or TRBD2 (5 bases each). Germline loops: CDR1 KGHSH, CDR2 LQKENI. This CDR3 has 16 residues. The V gene lost 2 bases and the J gene lost 4 bases, with 17 bases spanning the gap.

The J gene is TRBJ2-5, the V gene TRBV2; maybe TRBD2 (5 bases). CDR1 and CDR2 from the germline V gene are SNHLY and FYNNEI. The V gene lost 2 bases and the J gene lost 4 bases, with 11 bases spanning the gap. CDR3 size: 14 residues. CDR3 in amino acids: CASSEPGRVETQYF. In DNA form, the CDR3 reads TGTGCCAGCAGTGAACCGGGGAGAGTAGAGACCCAGTACTTC.

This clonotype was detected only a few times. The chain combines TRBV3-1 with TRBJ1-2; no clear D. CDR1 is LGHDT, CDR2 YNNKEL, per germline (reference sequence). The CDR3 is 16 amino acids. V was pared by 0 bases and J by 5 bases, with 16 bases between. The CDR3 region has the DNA TGTGCCAGCAGCCAAGATACGACCCGACGACTTTATGGCTACACCTTC. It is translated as CASSQDTTRRLYGYTF.